A selection of T cell receptor beta chains follows, all from one sample in a study of T cell responses to AZD1222 COVID-19 vaccine. Data came from immunoSEQ multiplex PCR; TCRdb stores just in-frame clones and leaves some out. Of 250,000 to 300,000 clones in the sample, 90% to 95% were seen once. This specimen was peripheral blood, taken 28 days after the second AZD1222 dose. These TCRs come from an adult who received the AZD1222 COVID-19 vaccine. Both conserved end residues are part of each CDR3. The D gene is left open where the match is weak. Clone size is stated in some rows and not others, as once, few, many or a class when expanded.

len	abundance	j_gene	v_gene	d_gene	CDR3nt	CDR3aa
13	-	TRBJ1-5	TRBV2	-	TGTGCCAGCACATGGACAGGCAATCAGCCCCAGCATTTT	CASTWTGNQPQHF
14	-	TRBJ1-6	TRBV3-1/TRBV3-2	-	TGTGCCAGCAGCCAAGTCCAGGGTGGGTCACCCCTCCACTTT	CASSQVQGGSPLHF
16	-	TRBJ2-7	TRBV7-8	-	TGTGCCAGCAGCTTAGCCCCGACTCGGACGTTGGGGGAGCAGTACTTC	CASSLAPTRTLGEQYF
15	-	TRBJ1-2	TRBV5-4	-	TGTGCCAGCAGCCTGGGGGGCAGTGCTAACTATGGCTACACCTTC	CASSLGGSANYGYTF
12	few	TRBJ1-2	TRBV2	TRBD1	TGTGCCAGCACGATCACAGGGGACGGCTACACCTTC	CASTITGDGYTF
15	-	TRBJ2-5	TRBV3-1/TRBV3-2	TRBD2	TGTGCCAGCAGCCAAGTACTAGCGGGAGAGGAGACCCAGTACTTC	CASSQVLAGEETQYF
15	-	TRBJ2-7	TRBV5-1	-	TGCGCCAGCAGCTCGACAGCCTCGAGCTCCTACGAGCAGTACTTC	CASSSTASSSYEQYF
13	-	TRBJ1-2	TRBV28	-	TGTGCCAGCACCGCCGGGGGGACCTATGGCTACACCTTC	CASTAGGTYGYTF
16	-	TRBJ2-7	TRBV7-2	TRBD1	TGTGCCAGCAGCCGGGCAGGGGGAGCCAGCTCCTACGAGCAGTACTTC	CASSRAGGASSYEQYF
14	-	TRBJ2-7	TRBV18	-	TGTGCCAGCTCACCACCCGGGAGCTCGGGCGAGCAGTACTTC	CASSPPGSSGEQYF
16	-	TRBJ1-1	TRBV30	TRBD1	TGTGCCTGGGCCGGGACAGACTTCCTATCGAACACTGAAGCTTTCTTT	CAWAGTDFLSNTEAFF
13	-	TRBJ2-2	TRBV5-1	-	TGCGCCAGCAGCTTGGAGAGTACCGGGGAGCTGTTTTTT	CASSLESTGELFF
19	-	TRBJ2-7	TRBV4-3	TRBD1	TGCGCCAGCAGCCAAGATCTGGGGCGACGGACAGGGAGCTCCTACGAGCAGTACTTC	CASSQDLGRRTGSSYEQYF
15	once	TRBJ1-1	TRBV11-2	-	TGTGCCAGCAGCTTGGGGGCAGGATTTGGCACTGAAGCTTTCTTT	CASSLGAGFGTEAFF
16	-	TRBJ2-6	TRBV18	-	TGTGCCAGCTCACCACGGGACACGCAGTTAGCCAACGTCCTGACTTTC	CASSPRDTQLANVLTF
17	few	TRBJ2-6	TRBV7-6	-	TGTGCCAGCAGCCCGGGGCCCAGTGCGGCTGGGGCCAACGTCCTGACTTTC	CASSPGPSAAGANVLTF
15	-	TRBJ2-5	TRBV5-1	TRBD2	TGCGCCAGCAGCTGGGGGACTAGCGGGGGAGAGACCCAGTACTTC	CASSWGTSGGETQYF
15	-	TRBJ1-1	TRBV7-3	TRBD1	TGTGCCAGCAGCTTAATAGGGGGCGGTGAAACTGAAGCTTTCTTT	CASSLIGGGETEAFF
14	-	TRBJ2-7	TRBV14	TRBD2	TGTGCCAGCAGCCGACTAGCGGTCTCCTACGAGCAGTACTTC	CASSRLAVSYEQYF
12	-	TRBJ1-1	TRBV28	-	TGTGCGAGCACATGGTTGAACACTGAAGCTTTCTTT	CASTWLNTEAFF
14	-	TRBJ1-3	TRBV19	TRBD1	TGTGCCAGCGAGGACAGGGGGCGCGAAAACACCATATATTTT	CASEDRGRENTIYF
13	-	TRBJ1-3	TRBV29-1	-	TGCAGCGTGACAGGCCGCTCTGGAAACACCATATATTTT	CSVTGRSGNTIYF
12	once	TRBJ1-1	TRBV3-1/TRBV3-2	-	TGTGCCAGCAGCTTCCAGAAAACTGAAGCTTTCTTT	CASSFQKTEAFF
15	once	TRBJ1-6	TRBV7-9	-	TGTGCCAGCAGCTTTGAACCGGGACAATTTTCACCCCTCCACTTT	CASSFEPGQFSPLHF
18	-	TRBJ2-2	TRBV9	TRBD2	TGTGCCAGCAGTCCACGTACAGCCGGGGGGGAGACCACCGGGGAGCTGTTTTTT	CASSPRTAGGETTGELFF
15	-	TRBJ2-5	TRBV5-8	TRBD2	TGTGCCAGCAGCTCGGGACTAGCGGGAGTTGAGACCCAGTACTTC	CASSSGLAGVETQYF
15	-	TRBJ2-1	TRBV5-1	-	TGCGCCAGCAGCTTGTTCCTAGCCGCACCTGGTGAGCAGTTCTTC	CASSLFLAAPGEQFF
12	few	TRBJ1-5	TRBV3-1/TRBV3-2	-	TGTGCCAGCGGGCGGATTAATCAGCCCCAGCATTTT	CASGRINQPQHF
18	-	TRBJ2-5	TRBV6-8	TRBD2	TGTGCCAGCAGTTTCGAACTCCTCACTAGCGGGAGGCAAGAGACCCAGTACTTC	CASSFELLTSGRQETQYF
15	-	TRBJ2-1	TRBV21-1	-	TGTGCCAGCAGCAAAGAATGGGCACCCCCAGAAGAGCAGTTCTTC	CASSKEWAPPEEQFF
15	-	TRBJ1-4	TRBV7-9	-	TGTGCCAGCAGCTTAAGGGGGATGGCTAATGAAAAACTGTTTTTT	CASSLRGMANEKLFF
14	-	TRBJ1-6	TRBV2	-	TGTGCCAGCAGTGAAGCGGGCCTTAATTCACCCCTCCACTTT	CASSEAGLNSPLHF